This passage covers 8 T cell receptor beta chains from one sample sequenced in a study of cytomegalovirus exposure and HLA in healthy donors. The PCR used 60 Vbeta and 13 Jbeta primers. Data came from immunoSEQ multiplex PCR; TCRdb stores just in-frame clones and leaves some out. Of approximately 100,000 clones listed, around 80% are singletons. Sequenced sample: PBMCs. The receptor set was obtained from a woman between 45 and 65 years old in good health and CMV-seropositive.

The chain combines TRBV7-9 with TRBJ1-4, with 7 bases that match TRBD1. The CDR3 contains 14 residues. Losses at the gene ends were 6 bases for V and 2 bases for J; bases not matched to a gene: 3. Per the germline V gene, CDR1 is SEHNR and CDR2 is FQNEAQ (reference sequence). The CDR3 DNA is TGTGCCAGCAGAAGACAGGGTACTAATGAAAAACTGTTTTTT. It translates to CASRRQGTNEKLFF.

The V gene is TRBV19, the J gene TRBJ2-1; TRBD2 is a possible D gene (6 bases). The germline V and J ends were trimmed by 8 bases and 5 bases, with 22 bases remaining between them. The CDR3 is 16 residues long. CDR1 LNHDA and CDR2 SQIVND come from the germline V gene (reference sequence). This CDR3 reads CASRPPRAGLHNEQFF. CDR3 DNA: TGTGCCAGTCGCCCCCCAAGGGCTGGACTACACAATGAGCAGTTCTTC.

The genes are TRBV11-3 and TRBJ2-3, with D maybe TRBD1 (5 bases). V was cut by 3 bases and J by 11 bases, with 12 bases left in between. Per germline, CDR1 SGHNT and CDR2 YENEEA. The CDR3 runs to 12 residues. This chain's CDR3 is CASSFGQGEQYF. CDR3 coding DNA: TGTGCCAGCAGCTTCGGCCAGGGCGAGCAGTATTTT.

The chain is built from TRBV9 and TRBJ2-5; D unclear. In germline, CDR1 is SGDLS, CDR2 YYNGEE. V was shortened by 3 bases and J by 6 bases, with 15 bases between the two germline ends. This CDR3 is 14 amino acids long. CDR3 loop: CASSALPVGKTQYF. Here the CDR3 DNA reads TGTGCCAGCAGCGCCCTTCCGGTTGGTAAGACCCAGTACTTC. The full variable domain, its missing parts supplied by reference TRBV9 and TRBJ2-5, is DSGVTQTPKHLITATGQRVTLRCSPRSGDLSVYWYQQSLDQGLQFLIQYYNGEERAKGNILERFSAQQFPDLHSELNLSSLELGDSALYFCASSALPVGKTQYFGPGTRLLVL.

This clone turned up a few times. The CDR3 sequence is CSVTGTEGSGANVLTF. Here the CDR3 DNA reads TGCAGCGTTACCGGGACAGAAGGCTCTGGGGCCAACGTCCTGACTTTC. The chain carries TRBV29-1 and TRBJ2-6; TRBD1 matches at 7 bases. CDR1 and CDR2 (germline): SQVTM, ANQGSEA. This CDR3 spans 16 amino acids. V was pared by 5 bases and J by 0 bases, with 7 bases of the junction left unmatched.

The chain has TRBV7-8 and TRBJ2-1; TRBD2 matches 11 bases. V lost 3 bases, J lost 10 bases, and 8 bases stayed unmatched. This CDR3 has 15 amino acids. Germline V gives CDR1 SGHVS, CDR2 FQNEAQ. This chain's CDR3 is CASSLVRLAGGEQFF. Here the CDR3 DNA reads TGTGCCAGCAGCTTGGTAAGGCTAGCGGGAGGCGAGCAGTTCTTC.

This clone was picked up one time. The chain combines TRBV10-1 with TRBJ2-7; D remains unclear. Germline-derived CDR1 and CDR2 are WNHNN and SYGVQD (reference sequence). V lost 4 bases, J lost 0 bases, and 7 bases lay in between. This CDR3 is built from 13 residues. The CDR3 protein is CASSGVFSYEQYF. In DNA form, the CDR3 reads TGCGCCAGCAGTGGCGTCTTCTCCTACGAGCAGTACTTC.

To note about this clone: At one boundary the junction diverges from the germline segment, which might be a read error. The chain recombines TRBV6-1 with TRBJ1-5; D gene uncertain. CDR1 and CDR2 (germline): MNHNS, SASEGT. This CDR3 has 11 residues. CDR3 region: CASSDPPTSDF. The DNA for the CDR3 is TGTGCCAGCAGTGACCCCCCGACATCGGATTTT.